The clone carrying this T cell receptor (beta chain) appeared many times. This sample was taken from a study of CD8 T cells in ankylosing spondylitis. Using its own MiXCR run on the 5' RACE reads, TCRdb lists one record per CDR3 protein. The repertoire holds tens of thousands of distinct CDR3 sequences, 5.5% to 7.5% seen once, with 9.5% to 15% in the top ten. Germline assignment: CDR1 GTSNPN and CDR2 SVGIG (reference sequence). CDR3 length: 12 residues. V was pared by 2 bases and J by 5 bases, with 7 bases between. The sample comprised blood, either unsorted or a sorted T cell fraction (not recorded which). The source of this sequence is a male donor with ankylosing spondylitis or in good health (not recorded which). The chain uses TRBV30 and TRBJ2-1; no clear D gene. CDR3 sequence: CAWSTVDNEQFF. For the CDR3, the DNA is TGTGCCTGGAGTACAGTCGACAATGAGCAGTTCTTC.